The rows below give T cell receptor beta chains drawn from one sample of a study of human T cells and chemical hapten exposure. TCRdb called the RACE reads again in MiXCR, with one record for every CDR3 protein. The data contain 70,000 to 90,000 distinct CDR3 sequences, less than 14% of them singletons. The source was whole blood, collected in connection with sensitization to the hapten diphenylcyclopropenone (DPC). The receptors shown here come from a woman aged 45-65 years with alopecia areata. Some clones in this sample may be carry-over from other donors' samples. Each CDR3 is given with its conserved first and last residue. D genes are given only for firm matches. Not all rows give a size; the values are once, few, many and, for expanded clones, a class.

clone size	V gene	D gene	J gene	CDR3 protein	CDR3 DNA
.	TRBV29-1	.	TRBJ2-3	CSAGVLTDTQYF	TGCAGCGCTGGGGTTCTCACAGATACGCAGTATTTT
.	TRBV12-3/TRBV12-4	.	TRBJ2-5	CASSTQLWVGTQYF	TGTGCCAGCAGCACCCAACTTTGGGTTGGGACCCAGTACTTC
few	TRBV19	.	TRBJ2-1	CASSIAATVDLYNEQFF	TGTGCCAGTAGTATAGCCGCGACAGTTGACCTCTACAATGAGCAGTTCTTC
many	TRBV12-3/TRBV12-4	.	TRBJ2-2	CASSSTGRDTGELFF	TGTGCCAGCAGTTCGACAGGGAGGGACACCGGGGAGCTGTTTTTT
.	TRBV29-1	TRBD2	TRBJ2-3	CSGLAGGTDTQYF	TGCAGCGGACTAGCGGGAGGCACAGATACGCAGTATTTT
few	TRBV19	.	TRBJ2-7	CASSIRRAYEQYF	TGTGCCAGTAGTATCAGGAGGGCCTACGAGCAGTACTTC
.	TRBV2	TRBD1	TRBJ1-1	CASTDRGLINTEAFF	TGTGCCAGCACGGACAGGGGGCTAATCAACACTGAAGCTTTCTTT
many	TRBV11-2	.	TRBJ2-7	CASSLDLWYEQYF	TGTGCCAGCAGCTTAGATCTATGGTACGAGCAGTACTTC
many	TRBV18	.	TRBJ1-1	CASSLRETEAFF	TGTGCCAGCTCACTCCGAGAGACTGAAGCTTTCTTT
many	TRBV12-3/TRBV12-4	.	TRBJ1-6	CASAGEGPLHF	TGTGCCAGCGCCGGAGAAGGACCCCTCCACTTT
few	TRBV12-2	.	TRBJ2-3	CASRFTSDCGTDTQYF	TGTGCAAGTCGCTTTACCAGCGATTGTGGGACAGATACGCAGTATTTT
many	TRBV24-1	.	TRBJ2-2	CATSDWQPNTGELFF	TGTGCCACCAGTGATTGGCAGCCGAACACCGGGGAGCTGTTTTTT
many	TRBV2	TRBD1	TRBJ1-1	CAITDREGSTEAFF	TGTGCCATTACGGACAGGGAGGGGAGCACTGAAGCTTTCTTT